This T cell receptor (beta chain) stems from a study of cytomegalovirus exposure and HLA in healthy donors. Study-level background: An earlier analysis found fewer than 140 million unique TCR beta sequences from approximately 190 million T cells. General study results and limits: In vitro data verified three CMV-associated chains as specific for CMV antigens.

On this clone itself: Antigen: not known.

With V trimmed by 6 bases and J by 5 bases, 3 bases remained unmatched. CDR1 and CDR2 (germline): LNHDA, SQIVND (reference sequence). The CDR3 runs to 13 residues. It was with 60 Vbeta and 13 Jbeta primers that the PCR ran. Clones were read by immunoSEQ multiplex PCR, and TCRdb kept only the in-frame ones, dropping some. The repertoire holds about 190,000 clones, with roughly four fifths as singletons. The chain joins TRBV19 to TRBJ2-7; 11 nucleotides align to TRBD1. This receptor was identified in a woman in her 30s in good health and CMV-seropositive. The sample taken for sequencing was PBMCs. In DNA, the CDR3 is TGTGCCAGTAGACGGACAGGGGGCCACGAGCAGTACTTC. It specifies CASRRTGGHEQYF.